This is a list of T cell receptor beta chains from one sample in a study of T cell changes during pregnancy in multiple sclerosis. Assay: immunoSEQ multiplex PCR; the TCRdb copy retains only in-frame clones and omits some. Seen here are about 27,000 clones, 88% observed once, and the top ten hold 8.3%. The source was CD8+ T cells from peripheral blood mononuclear cells, collected in the second trimester of pregnancy. These receptors all come from a female donor with multiple sclerosis, enrolled in a pregnancy study. CDR3s include the opening cysteine and the closing phenylalanine or tryptophan. The D gene is left open where the match is weak. Not all rows give a size; the values are once, few, many and, for expanded clones, a class.

d_call	clone_size	v_call	j_call	cdr3_nt	cdr3_aa
TRBD1	-	TRBV19	TRBJ2-1	TGTGCCAGTAGTCCCTCACCGGGACAGTACAATGAGCAGTTCTTC	CASSPSPGQYNEQFF
-	-	TRBV14	TRBJ1-1	TGTGCCAGCAGCCTCCAGGGCACTGAAGCTTTCTTT	CASSLQGTEAFF
-	-	TRBV5-6	TRBJ1-1	TGTGCCAGCTTAGTCGAGGGCGGCGCGGTAACTGAAGCTTTCTTT	CASLVEGGAVTEAFF
-	few	TRBV6-1	TRBJ1-6	TGTGCCACCTCCTATTCTCAGGGTAATTCACCCCTCCACTTT	CATSYSQGNSPLHF
-	-	TRBV30	TRBJ1-3	TGTGCCTGGAGTGCCTACAGGGACCGCGGAAACACCATATATTTT	CAWSAYRDRGNTIYF
-	-	TRBV5-1	TRBJ2-1	TGCGCCAGCAGCCCCGGACAGAAAGTCAATGAGCAGTTCTTC	CASSPGQKVNEQFF
TRBD1	-	TRBV6-1	TRBJ1-5	TGTGCCAGCAGTGAGCCGACAGGGTTCCTGGGGCAGCCCCAGCATTTT	CASSEPTGFLGQPQHF
-	-	TRBV4-1	TRBJ2-7	TGCGCCAGCAGCCCCCGGGATAGCGGAGGGCAGTACTTC	CASSPRDSGGQYF
TRBD1	-	TRBV2	TRBJ1-6	TGTGCCAACACTCGGGACAGTAATTCACCCCTCCACTTT	CANTRDSNSPLHF
-	-	TRBV27	TRBJ1-1	TGTGCCAGCAGCATGTTCTTTGTGAGACTCGAGGCTGCTGAAGCTTTCTTT	CASSMFFVRLEAAEAFF
-	-	TRBV2	TRBJ2-5	TGTGCCAGCAGTGATTCGACAGAACAAGAGACCCAGTACTTC	CASSDSTEQETQYF
-	-	TRBV13	TRBJ2-7	TGTGCCAGCAGCTTAGGCAAATGGAAGGGGTTCGAGCAGTACTTC	CASSLGKWKGFEQYF
TRBD1	few	TRBV6-1	TRBJ1-2	TGTGCCAGCAAACCCAGGGGGAATAACTATGGCTACACCTTC	CASKPRGNNYGYTF
TRBD1	-	TRBV5-1	TRBJ1-1	TGCGCCAGCAGCTGGACAGGGATGAACACTGAAGCTTTCTTT	CASSWTGMNTEAFF
-	-	TRBV10-3	TRBJ2-2	TGTGCCATCAGTGACCGGTACAGGGATCGAACCGGGGAGCTGTTTTTT	CAISDRYRDRTGELFF
TRBD2	-	TRBV13	TRBJ2-2	TGTGCCAGCAGCTTAGAAGGCCTAGCGGGGTACACCGGGGAGCTGTTTTTT	CASSLEGLAGYTGELFF
TRBD2	-	TRBV7-9	TRBJ2-3	TGTGCCAGCGAATCGGGACTAGCGGAAAACACAGATACGCAGTATTTT	CASESGLAENTDTQYF
TRBD2	-	TRBV4-3	TRBJ2-7	TGCGCCAGCAGCCAAGAGGCTAGCGGGGTTAAGTACGAGCAGTACTTC	CASSQEASGVKYEQYF
-	-	TRBV19	TRBJ1-5	TGTGCCAGTAGTTTTCAGGGGAATCGGTTGCCCCAGCATTTT	CASSFQGNRLPQHF
-	-	TRBV7-2	TRBJ2-7	TGTGCCAGCAGCTTAGTTGACGCGGGCGTGTACGAGCAGTACTTC	CASSLVDAGVYEQYF